This entry lists 30 T cell receptor beta chains sequenced from one sample in a study of blood T cell repertoires in COVID-19. TCRdb's table, derived via immunoSEQ multiplex PCR, lists solely in-frame clones and lacks some. The data contain a few hundred thousand clones, 86% of them singletons. The sample was peripheral blood. These receptor sequences come from a woman in her fifties or sixties with COVID-19, enrolled during active disease.

The gene calls are TRBV20-1 and TRBJ2-1, with 9 bases aligning to TRBD2. The germline CDR1 and CDR2 sequences are DFQATT and SNEGSKA (reference sequence). The CDR3 covers 14 residues. Trimming at V came to 3 bases and at J to 7 bases, leaving 7 bases not matched to a gene. The CDR3 DNA sequence: TGCAGTGCTAGTGGCGGGGGGGCGAAAAATGAGCAGTTCTTC. This gives the protein CSASGGGAKNEQFF.

The chain couples TRBV30 to TRBJ1-2; possibly TRBD1 for D (5 bases). CDR3 length equals 15 residues. Germline V CDR1 and CDR2: GTSNPN, SVGIG (reference sequence). V lost 2 bases and J 4 bases, leaving 17 bases between the germline ends. In nucleotides, the CDR3 is TGTGCCTGGAGTCCACAGACGGCCGGGGGCTATGGCTACACCTTC. Protein sequence: CAWSPQTAGGYGYTF.

The chain carries TRBV28 and TRBJ1-6, with TRBD1 matching 7 bases. The CDR3 runs to 16 residues. V shed 3 bases, J shed 7 bases, and the junction held 9 bases outside the gene matches. Germline values: CDR1 MDHEN, CDR2 SYDVKM. CDR3 DNA sequence: TGTGCCAGCAGTTTCCCCCCGACAGGGAGAAATTCACCCCTCCACTTT. Its protein is CASSFPPTGRNSPLHF.

This chain joins TRBV29-1 and TRBJ2-7; 7 bases map to TRBD1. This CDR3 has 15 amino acids. Losses at the gene ends were 5 bases for V and 6 bases for J; bases not matched to a gene: 16. Germline V gene data show CDR1 as SQVTM and CDR2 as ANQGSEA. As DNA, the CDR3 is TGCAGCGTTACAGGGATTAAGACAGGGATGGCCGAGCAGTACTTC. Translated: CSVTGIKTGMAEQYF.

The chain combines TRBV27 with TRBJ2-7; D is uncertain. With 2 bases removed from V and 3 bases from J, the gap between germline ends came to 14 bases. The germline gives CDR1 MNHEY, CDR2 SMNVEV (reference sequence). The CDR3 runs 15 residues. CDR3 nucleotide sequence: TGTGCCAGCAGTTTAGGCCCCCTCTCCTTCTACGAGCAGTACTTC. Its translation is CASSLGPLSFYEQYF.

This rearrangement joins TRBV13 to TRBJ2-1; 10 bases are a match to TRBD1. Trimming removed 5 bases from V and 10 bases from J; junction bases left unmatched: 11. CDR1 and CDR2 (germline): PRHDT, FYEKMQ (reference sequence). The CDR3 has 15 residues. The CDR3 sequence: CASSAIGQGVGEQFF. CDR3 DNA sequence: TGTGCCAGCAGCGCCATTGGACAGGGGGTGGGCGAGCAGTTCTTC.

This rearrangement joins TRBV4-1 to TRBJ1-2; no reliable D call. V lost 0 bases and J lost 5, with 13 bases in between. Looked up from germline, CDR1 is MGHRA and CDR2 is YSYEKL. The CDR3 runs 15 residues. CDR3 residues: CASSQEEGSEYGYTF. CDR3 coding DNA: TGCGCCAGCAGCCAAGAGGAGGGTAGCGAGTATGGCTACACCTTC.

In DNA, the CDR3 is TGTGCCAGCAGTACGCCGGGACAAGGCCAGCCCCAGCATTTT. Protein sequence: CASSTPGQGQPQHF. The chain uses TRBV28 and TRBJ1-5; tentatively, D is TRBD1 (6 bases). There are 14 residues in the CDR3. V was cut by 5 bases and J by 7 bases, with 15 bases left in between. CDR1 and CDR2 (germline): MDHEN, SYDVKM.

This clone has only a few counts. The chain joins TRBV5-1 to TRBJ1-1, with 7 bases lining up with TRBD1. CDR1 and CDR2 from the germline V gene are SGHRS and YFSETQ. With V trimmed by 1 base and J by 4 bases, 4 bases remained unmatched. The CDR3 loop spans 14 amino acids. As DNA, the CDR3 is TGCGCCAGCAGCTTGAATGCAGGGGGCACTGAAGCTTTCTTT. It specifies CASSLNAGGTEAFF.

In its sample, this clone was seen once. CDR3 bases: TGTGCCAGCAGTTTTGCAGGGGGCTCAGATACGCAGTATTTT. Protein: CASSFAGGSDTQYF. V gene TRBV27 combines with J gene TRBJ2-3; 8 nucleotides agree with TRBD1. Per the germline V gene, CDR1 is MNHEY and CDR2 is SMNVEV (reference sequence). V shed 3 bases and J 4 bases; nucleotides not matched to a gene: 3. This CDR3 has 14 residues.

This chain links TRBV6-1 with TRBJ2-3, with 11 positions matching TRBD2. V lost 2 bases and J lost 8; bases outside the gene matches: 3. CDR3 length equals 14 residues. Germline-derived CDR1 and CDR2 are MNHNS and SASEGT. For the CDR3, the DNA is TGTGCCAGCAGTGAAACTAGCGGGGGAGGTACGCAGTATTTT. The encoded protein is CASSETSGGGTQYF.

Written as DNA, the CDR3 is TGTGCCAGCAGCTTGGGAGCGGGGGGTTACTACGAGCAGTACTTC. Its translation is CASSLGAGGYYEQYF. The genes are TRBV5-4 and TRBJ2-7, with TRBD2 identical over 9 bases. CDR3 length equals 15 residues. CDR1 and CDR2 from the germline V gene are SGHNT and YYREEE (reference sequence). V lost 0 bases, J lost 3 bases, and 4 bases stayed unmatched.

The CDR3 protein is CASSLAPDGDSGNTIYF. The CDR3 DNA reads TGTGCCAGCAGCTTAGCGCCGGACGGGGACTCTGGAAACACCATATATTTT. J is TRBJ1-3 and V is TRBV7-8; D ambiguous. CDR1 and CDR2 from the germline V gene are SGHVS and FQNEAQ. The CDR3 contains 17 residues. V was cut by 0 bases and J by 0 bases, with 12 bases left in between.

The sample holds one count of this clone. The chain has TRBV6-5 and TRBJ2-4, with TRBD2 matching 8 bases. This CDR3 region has 15 residues. With 8 bases clipped from V and 1 base from J, the junction kept 7 bases outside the gene matches. Germline assignment: CDR1 MNHEY and CDR2 SVGAGI. The CDR3 DNA reads TGTGCCAGCCGGGGGGGAGGGGCGGCCAAAAACATTCAGTACTTC. Its translation: CASRGGGAAKNIQYF.

Only a few counts were recorded for this clone. The rearrangement joins TRBV28 to TRBJ2-7; 9 bases fit TRBD1. CDR1 and CDR2 (germline): MDHEN, SYDVKM. This CDR3 region has 12 residues. DNA of the CDR3: TGTGCGTCCGGGACAGGGCACTACGAGCAGTACTTC. Its protein product is CASGTGHYEQYF.

J is TRBJ2-5 and V is TRBV27; TRBD2 matches 12 bases. CDR1 and CDR2 (germline): MNHEY, SMNVEV (reference sequence). Trimming cost V 4 bases and J 4 bases; bases outside gene matches: 7. CDR3 size: 16 residues. DNA of the CDR3: TGTGCCAGCAGTTCCCTAGCGGGGGGGCCGGGAGAGACCCAGTACTTC. Protein product: CASSSLAGGPGETQYF.

The chain has TRBV6-5 and TRBJ2-1; 10 positions match TRBD2. CDR3 length equals 15 residues. Germline V gene data show CDR1 as MNHEY and CDR2 as SVGAGI. V trimming: 5 bases; J trimming: 6 bases; junction bases outside the gene matches: 7. As DNA, the CDR3 is TGTGCCAGCAGTACTAGCGGGGCCCTTACCAATGAGCAGTTCTTC. Its translation is CASSTSGALTNEQFF.

The chain couples TRBV18 to TRBJ2-1; tentatively, D is TRBD1 (5 bases). Trimming removed 3 bases from V and 12 bases from J, with 12 bases in between. The CDR3 extends over 12 amino acids. In germline, CDR1 is KGHSH, CDR2 LQKENI. The CDR3 region is CASSPRQSPQFF. Here the CDR3 DNA reads TGTGCCAGCTCACCCCGACAGTCTCCGCAGTTCTTC. The whole variable domain, remainder taken from reference TRBV18 and TRBJ2-1, is NAGVMQNPRHLVRRRGQEARLRCSPMKGHSHVYWYRQLPEEGLKFMVYLQKENIIDESGMPKERFSAEFPKEGPSILRIQQVVRGDSAAYFCASSPRQSPQFFGPGTRLTVL.

The CDR3 sequence is CASSLQGNNSPLHF. As DNA, the CDR3 is TGTGCCAGCAGTTTACAGGGGAATAATTCACCCCTCCACTTT. V is TRBV27 and J is TRBJ1-6; D perhaps matches TRBD1 (6 bases). The CDR3 covers 14 residues. V shed 2 bases and J shed 5 bases, with 7 bases lying between them. Germline CDR1 MNHEY, CDR2 SMNVEV (reference sequence).

The gene calls are TRBV6-2 or TRBV6-3 and TRBJ1-5; no clear D gene. V lost 2 bases, J lost 0 bases, and 14 bases lay in between. Germline CDR1 MNHEY, CDR2 SVGEGT. The CDR3 has 17 residues. CDR3 sequence: CASSYEKGEGSNQPQHF. CDR3 nucleotide sequence: TGTGCCAGCAGTTACGAAAAGGGAGAGGGTAGCAATCAGCCCCAGCATTTT.

The chain joins TRBV3-1 (or the pseudogene TRBV3-2) to TRBJ1-1; no definite D call. CDR1 is LGHDT and CDR2 is YNNKEL in the germline V gene (reference sequence). Between the trimmed V and J ends, which lost 3 bases and 3 bases, there was a span of 11 bases. The CDR3 length is 14 residues. As DNA, the CDR3 is TGTGCCAGCAGCCAGGGGAGGCGAGACACTGAAGCTTTCTTT. Protein: CASSQGRRDTEAFF.

Turning to this clone: A junction boundary mismatches the germline segment, possibly from a read error. The CDR3, as DNA: TGTGCCAGCACCTTAGGACAGGGGCGATACAATGAGCAGTTCTTC. It codes for CASTLGQGRYNEQFF. The V and J genes are TRBV7-2 and TRBJ2-1; 9 bases are a match to TRBD1. There are 15 residues in the CDR3. Per the germline V gene, CDR1 is SGHTA and CDR2 is FQGNSA.

CDR3 residues: CASSSRDRVAGELFF. DNA of the CDR3: TGTGCCAGCAGCTCAAGAGACAGGGTAGCCGGGGAGCTGTTTTTT. The chain uses TRBV7-8 and TRBJ2-2, with 7 bases that match TRBD1. The trim removed 4 bases at V and 6 bases at J, leaving 8 bases unmatched. The CDR3 totals 15 residues. Germline loops: CDR1 SGHVS, CDR2 FQNEAQ.

The genes are TRBV3-1 (or the pseudogene TRBV3-2) and TRBJ2-2; 8 bases match TRBD1. J was trimmed by 4 bases and V by 0 bases; bases with no gene match: 7. The length of the CDR3 is 17 residues. Germline lookup yields CDR1 LGHDT and CDR2 YNNKEL (reference sequence). As DNA, the CDR3 is TGTGCCAGCAGCCAAGATCACAGGACAGGGACCACCGGGGAGCTGTTTTTT. It specifies CASSQDHRTGTTGELFF.

The chain recombines TRBV11-3 with TRBJ2-1; 8 bases match TRBD1. CDR3 size: 16 residues. Germline V gives CDR1 SGHNT, CDR2 YENEEA. The trim removed 1 base at V and 9 bases at J, leaving 11 bases unmatched. Here the CDR3 DNA reads TGTGCCAGCAGCTTAGTGGCGGACAGGGCAAGCAGTGAGCAGTTCTTC. This codes for CASSLVADRASSEQFF.

This chain uses TRBV28 with TRBJ1-3, with a weak D call TRBD1 (6 bases). The V gene's germline CDR1 is MDHEN and CDR2 SYDVKM. Trimming stripped 5 bases from V and 3 bases from J, with 14 bases between. This CDR3 has 15 residues. This chain's CDR3 is CASSTPGALGNTIYF. The CDR3 nucleotides read TGTGCCAGCAGTACCCCAGGGGCTCTTGGAAACACCATATATTTT.

The genes are TRBV2 and TRBJ1-3; TRBD1 might be the D (5 bases). CDR1 SNHLY and CDR2 FYNNEI come from the germline V gene. The V gene lost 8 bases and the J gene lost 3 bases, with 11 bases spanning the gap. CDR3 length equals 13 residues. The CDR3, as DNA: TGTGCCAGCCGGGGGACTAATGGAAACACCATATATTTT. As protein: CASRGTNGNTIYF.

The chain carries TRBV28 and TRBJ2-2, with 7 bases matching TRBD2. The germline gives CDR1 MDHEN, CDR2 SYDVKM. With V trimmed by 2 bases and J by 5 bases, 8 bases remained unmatched. The CDR3 runs to 16 residues. The CDR3 nucleotides read TGTGCCAGCAGTTTACGGGGGGTCTCTGGAACCGGGGAGCTGTTTTTT. This codes for CASSLRGVSGTGELFF.

This chain joins TRBV28 and TRBJ1-5; D gene unclear. V was clipped by 5 bases and J by 5 bases, with 7 bases between them. Germline assignment: CDR1 MDHEN and CDR2 SYDVKM. The CDR3 is made up of 12 amino acids. The CDR3 protein is CASSPSDQPQHF. CDR3 sequence (DNA): TGTGCCAGCAGTCCCTCTGATCAGCCCCAGCATTTT.

V usage is TRBV6-2 or TRBV6-3 and J usage is TRBJ2-7; the match to TRBD2 covers 7 bases. Germline lookup yields CDR1 MNHEY and CDR2 SVGEGT. V shed 5 bases, J shed 0 bases, and the junction held 7 bases outside the gene matches. CDR3 length: 15 amino acids. CDR3 in amino acids: CASSRGGPDSYEQYF. The CDR3 coding sequence is TGTGCCAGCAGTCGCGGGGGTCCCGACTCCTACGAGCAGTACTTC.